This record covers a single TCR beta chain. The antigen remains undetermined. This CDR3 has 13 amino acids. Per germline, CDR1 SGHRS and CDR2 YFSETQ. J lost 3 bases, V lost 5 bases, and 4 bases had no gene match. cDNA reverse transcribed from extracted RNA served as the sequencing template. Measured with immunoSEQ multiplex PCR; TCRdb has only the in-frame clones, and not every one. The sample records around 190,000 clones, about 64% being singletons. The record originates from a study of CD8+ T cells in alopecia areata. Study-level information: Treated patients received oral tofacitinib, 5 to 10 mg twice daily. Patients took tofacitinib for 6 to 18 months, followed by 6 drug-free months.

Treatment described: oral pan-JAK inhibitor, 5-10 mg twice daily. Sorting of CD4+ and CD8+ T cells was performed on PBMCs. Study-level points and caveats: Uncertainty remains about how baseline CD8+ expansion links to response, with one nonresponder.

This TCR came from a human donor with alopecia areata. V and J are TRBV5-1 and TRBJ2-5; 7 bases agree with TRBD2. Source: CD4+ T cells sorted from blood, taken at week 4, from a patient treated with tofacitinib. The chain's CDR3 is CASSRTREETQYF. The CDR3 DNA reads TGCGCCAGCAGTCGGACTAGGGAAGAGACCCAGTACTTC.